What follows are 18 T cell receptor beta chains derived from one specimen sequenced in a study of cytomegalovirus exposure and HLA in healthy donors. PCR involved 60 Vbeta and 13 Jbeta primers. Repertoires were generated with immunoSEQ multiplex PCR, while TCRdb's copy carries only in-frame clones and drops some. This table holds roughly 200,000 clones, around 70% found once. Sequencing was performed on PBMCs. These receptors came from a male donor in good health and CMV-seronegative.

This clone was counted only a few times. The chain recombines TRBV10-3 with TRBJ2-1; D possibly corresponds to TRBD2 (5 bases). Trimming removed 0 bases from V and 6 bases from J, with 6 bases in between. The CDR3 contains 13 residues. Germline-derived CDR1 and CDR2 are ENHRY and SYGVKD. The CDR3 nucleotides are TGTGCCATCAGTGAGTCTGGAGGCAATGAGCAGTTCTTC. Translating gives CAISESGGNEQFF.

V gene TRBV15 combines with J gene TRBJ2-5; 9 nucleotides agree with TRBD2. Germline CDR1 and CDR2: LNHNV and YYDKDF (reference sequence). The CDR3 covers 15 residues. Trimming removed 3 bases from V and 5 bases from J; junction bases left unmatched: 7. DNA of the CDR3: TGTGCCACCAGCAGTCGGGCGGGAGGGCCGGAGACCCAGTACTTC. It yields the protein CATSSRAGGPETQYF.

Details on this clone: Germline and junction disagree at one end, which may indicate a read error. Within the sample, other DNA sequences also encode this same CDR3. J is TRBJ2-3 and V is TRBV6-1; 11 nucleotides agree with TRBD1. This CDR3 region has 15 residues. The germline V gene encodes CDR1 MNHNS and CDR2 SASEGT. The CDR3 sequence is CASSLGQGESDTQYF. CDR3 DNA sequence: TGTGCCAGCAGTTTGGGACAGGGGGAGTCAGATACACAGTATTTT.

A single count supports this clone. This chain links TRBV30 with TRBJ2-3, with 8 nucleotides matching TRBD2. Trimming took 4 bases from V and 6 from J; bases not matched to a gene: 12. CDR3 length: 15 residues. Germline assignment: CDR1 GTSNPN and CDR2 SVGIG (reference sequence). The CDR3, as DNA: TGTGCCTGGATCCTAAAGACTAGCGATGCTGATACGCAGTATTTT. Translating gives CAWILKTSDADTQYF.

This chain joins TRBV6-6 and TRBJ1-1; maybe TRBD1 (5 bases). Trimming took 2 bases from V and 1 from J, leaving 8 bases between them. Germline CDR1 reads MNHNY; CDR2 reads SVGAGI (reference sequence). This CDR3 contains 14 residues. The CDR3 bases are TGTGCCAGCAGTTACCCGACAGAGAACACTGAAGCTTTCTTT. Translating gives CASSYPTENTEAFF.

This clone showed up just a few times. V and J are TRBV6-5 and TRBJ1-2, with a weak D call TRBD1 (5 bases). Germline V gene data show CDR1 as MNHEY and CDR2 as SVGAGI. Trimming stripped 3 bases from V and 1 base from J, with 9 bases between. CDR3 length equals 14 residues. CDR3 region: CASSYQGSNYGYTF. For the CDR3, the DNA is TGTGCCAGCAGTTATCAGGGAAGTAACTATGGCTACACCTTC.

In this sample, this clone turned up once. The chain combines TRBV30 with TRBJ2-7; the D gene is possibly TRBD1 (5 bases). V was cut by 3 bases and J by 2 bases, with 8 bases left in between. Germline values: CDR1 GTSNPN, CDR2 SVGIG (reference sequence). The CDR3 has 12 amino acids. CDR3 DNA sequence: TGTGCCTGGAGGGACATCGCCTACGAGCAGTACTTC. It yields the protein CAWRDIAYEQYF.

This chain links TRBV20-1 with TRBJ1-2; D is unclear. Looked up from germline, CDR1 is DFQATT and CDR2 is SNEGSKA (reference sequence). This CDR3 contains 10 residues. With 6 bases removed from V and 8 bases from J, the gap between germline ends came to 10 bases. The CDR3 nucleotides are TGCAGTGCGCCAACCGGGGGCTACACCTTC. Residues: CSAPTGGYTF.

This clone was observed a few times. The CDR3: CAWSFRHLNYGYTF. CDR3 DNA sequence: TGTGCCTGGAGTTTTAGACACCTGAACTATGGCTACACCTTC. The rearrangement links TRBV30 to TRBJ1-2; D remains ambiguous. The germline V gene has CDR1 GTSNPN and CDR2 SVGIG (reference sequence). The CDR3 sequence is 14 residues long. Trimming pared 2 bases from V and 2 bases from J, leaving 12 bases between.

This clone was detected only a few times. In DNA, the CDR3 is TGTGCCAGCAGTGGACTCCCAGGGTTCCAGCCCCAGCATTTT. Translated, it gives CASSGLPGFQPQHF. The V call is TRBV2, the J call TRBJ1-5; D perhaps matches TRBD1 (5 bases). The CDR3 has 14 residues. V was clipped by 4 bases and J by 7 bases, with 14 bases between them. In germline, CDR1 is SNHLY, CDR2 FYNNEI.

CDR3 residues: CASRAGTATGELFF. The CDR3 nucleotides are TGTGCCAGCAGGGCCGGGACAGCCACCGGGGAGCTGTTTTTT. The chain joins TRBV6-1 to TRBJ2-2; TRBD1 matches at 7 bases. This CDR3 is built from 14 residues. CDR1 is MNHNS and CDR2 is SASEGT in the germline V gene. The ends lost 6 bases at V and 4 bases at J; junction bases unmatched: 5.

The chain joins TRBV11-2 to TRBJ1-1, with 10 nucleotides matching TRBD1. J was trimmed by 4 bases and V by 5 bases; bases with no gene match: 10. This CDR3 spans 16 amino acids. In germline, CDR1 is SGHAT, CDR2 FQNNGV. The CDR3 spells CASSPLTGGASTEAFF. The CDR3 DNA sequence: TGTGCCAGCAGCCCCTTGACAGGGGGCGCGAGCACTGAAGCTTTCTTT.

This rearrangement joins TRBV5-1 to TRBJ1-2, with D maybe TRBD1 (6 bases). V was shortened by 3 bases and J by 3 bases, with 15 bases between the two germline ends. CDR1 is SGHRS, CDR2 YFSETQ, per germline. The CDR3 loop spans 15 amino acids. The CDR3 loop is CASSSSRGQDYGYTF. CDR3 in DNA: TGCGCCAGCAGCTCAAGCAGGGGTCAGGACTATGGCTACACCTTC.

The rearrangement links TRBV20-1 to TRBJ2-1; D uncertain. V was pared by 7 bases and J by 7 bases, with 11 bases between. This CDR3 is 11 amino acids long. Germline V gene sequence: CDR1 DFQATT, CDR2 SNEGSKA (reference sequence). The CDR3 is CSGIVGNEQFF. The DNA of the CDR3 is TGCAGTGGGATAGTCGGGAATGAGCAGTTCTTC.

The CDR3 region is CASSQGQGILAEAFF. As DNA, the CDR3 is TGCGCCAGCAGCCAAGGACAGGGAATCCTCGCTGAAGCTTTCTTT. The chain joins TRBV4-3 to TRBJ1-1; 7 positions match TRBD1. The CDR3 is 15 residues long. Germline CDR1 reads LGHNA; CDR2 reads YSLEER. V was pared by 1 base and J by 6 bases, with 8 bases of the junction left unmatched.

The chain employs TRBV11-2 and TRBJ1-1, with unresolved D. The germline CDR1 and CDR2 sequences are SGHAT and FQNNGV. The CDR3 is 12 amino acids. V was clipped by 1 base and J by 6 bases, with 6 bases between them. In DNA, the CDR3 is TGTGCCAGCAGCTTAGTCCTCGCTGAAGCTTTCTTT. It translates to CASSLVLAEAFF.

The chain recombines TRBV5-6 with TRBJ2-7; 8 nucleotides match TRBD1. V was clipped by 4 bases and J by 11 bases; unmatched bases: 5. The CDR3 length is 11 residues. CDR1 is SGHDT and CDR2 is YYEEEE in the germline V gene. The CDR3 here is CASSTTGVEYF. CDR3 DNA: TGTGCCAGCAGCACGACAGGGGTGGAGTACTTC.

The V gene is TRBV5-1, the J gene TRBJ2-1; 10 bases agree with TRBD2. V lost 4 bases, J lost 7 bases, and 8 bases stayed unmatched. The CDR3 contains 15 residues. Germline lookup yields CDR1 SGHRS and CDR2 YFSETQ. The CDR3 sequence is CASSPSGGAGNEQFF. The DNA of the CDR3 is TGCGCCAGCAGCCCGAGCGGGGGGGCGGGTAATGAGCAGTTCTTC.